The 29 T cell receptor beta chains reported below all come from one sample, sequenced in a study of blood T cell repertoires in COVID-19. TCRdb's table, derived via immunoSEQ multiplex PCR, lists solely in-frame clones and lacks some. The repertoire holds 35,000 to 50,000 clones, roughly 87% seen once, with less than 20% in the top ten. Material: peripheral blood. The receptors shown here come from a man between 65 and 85 years old with active COVID-19.

This chain joins TRBV6-1 and TRBJ2-7; D is possibly TRBD1 (6 bases). Trimming took off 0 bases at V and 2 bases at J, with 11 bases between the two ends. This CDR3 contains 15 residues. Germline V gene sequence: CDR1 MNHNS, CDR2 SASEGT. This CDR3 reads CASSEAGAEPYEQYF. CDR3 DNA sequence: TGTGCCAGCAGTGAAGCGGGGGCAGAGCCCTACGAGCAGTACTTC.

This clone was picked up a small number of times. This sequence joins TRBV6-5 and TRBJ2-1; TRBD2 is a possible D gene (6 bases). CDR3 length: 15 amino acids. Germline V gene data show CDR1 as MNHEY and CDR2 as SVGAGI. Deletions cut 6 bases from V and 10 bases from J, with 22 bases between. CDR3 in DNA: TGTGCCAGCAGCAACGGGCCTAGCGTTTATGGAGAGCAGTTCTTC. Translated: CASSNGPSVYGEQFF.

J is TRBJ1-3 and V is TRBV4-3; D remains ambiguous. Trimming took off 0 bases at V and 3 bases at J, with 6 bases between the two ends. Looked up from germline, CDR1 is LGHNA and CDR2 is YSLEER. The CDR3 runs 14 residues. The chain's CDR3 is CASSQDTSGNTIYF. CDR3 nucleotide sequence: TGCGCCAGCAGCCAAGATACGAGTGGAAACACCATATATTTT.

This chain connects TRBV7-2 to TRBJ2-5, with 10 nucleotides matching TRBD2. The CDR3 loop spans 16 amino acids. Trimming removed 1 base from V and 5 bases from J; junction bases left unmatched: 7. CDR1 and CDR2 from the germline V gene are SGHTA and FQGNSA. The CDR3 nucleotides are TGTGCCAGCAGCTTAGATTATAGCGGGGGGCGGGAGACCCAGTACTTC. It translates to CASSLDYSGGRETQYF.

This rearrangement joins TRBV28 to TRBJ1-6; D is perhaps TRBD1 (5 bases). The germline V gene encodes CDR1 MDHEN and CDR2 SYDVKM. V was clipped by 2 bases and J by 14 bases, with 13 bases between them. This CDR3 is 13 amino acids long. This CDR3 reads CASSLRGPFTLHF. CDR3 DNA: TGTGCCAGCAGTTTAAGGGGTCCTTTCACCCTCCACTTT.

The rearrangement links TRBV27 to TRBJ1-4; TRBD1 aligns across 8 bases. Germline CDR1 reads MNHEY; CDR2 reads SMNVEV (reference sequence). V trimming: 2 bases; J trimming: 7 bases; junction bases outside the gene matches: 6. The CDR3 has 15 amino acids. In DNA form, the CDR3 reads TGTGCCAGCAGTTTACAAGGGACAGGACGTGAAAAACTGTTTTTT. Translation gives CASSLQGTGREKLFF.

The chain recombines TRBV23-1 with TRBJ2-1, with 9 bases lining up with TRBD1. TRBV23-1 is known as an ORF, though its function is uncertain. The junction had 28 bases not matched to a gene; V was cut back by 1 base and J by 12 bases. The CDR3 runs to 21 residues. This CDR3 is CASSQLTAGTGRFIYLMGQFF. CDR3 in DNA: TGCGCCAGCAGTCAATTGACGGCAGGGACAGGGAGGTTTATCTACTTAATGGGGCAGTTCTTC.

This chain joins TRBV19 and TRBJ2-2, with D possibly TRBD2 on 5 matching bases. CDR1 and CDR2 (germline): LNHDA, SQIVND (reference sequence). The germline V and J ends were trimmed by 5 bases and 6 bases, with 10 bases remaining between them. The CDR3 has 13 residues. The CDR3 protein is CASSGGVAGELFF. The CDR3 DNA follows: TGTGCCAGTAGTGGAGGCGTCGCCGGGGAGCTGTTTTTT.

The V gene is TRBV3-1 (or the pseudogene TRBV3-2), the J gene TRBJ2-2, with unresolved D. V shed 0 bases and J shed 1 base, with 6 bases lying between them. Looked up from germline, CDR1 is LGHDT and CDR2 is YNNKEL (reference sequence). This CDR3 spans 15 amino acids. CDR3 nucleotide sequence: TGTGCCAGCAGCCAAGATTCCCGGAACACCGGGGAGCTGTTTTTT. Its protein is CASSQDSRNTGELFF.

The genes are TRBV5-5 and TRBJ1-1; D is unresolved. The V gene lost 2 bases and the J gene lost 11 bases, with 16 bases spanning the gap. Germline V gene data show CDR1 as SGHKS and CDR2 as YYEKEE (reference sequence). The CDR3 totals 13 residues. The CDR3: CASSFSGREGAFF. As DNA, the CDR3 is TGTGCCAGCAGCTTTAGCGGTCGGGAAGGCGCTTTCTTT.

The count of this clone is one. The chain joins TRBV7-8 to TRBJ1-6; 8 positions agree with TRBD1. The CDR3 totals 16 residues. Germline trimming cut 4 bases from V and 7 bases from J; bases unmatched to any gene: 9. From germline, CDR1 is SGHVS and CDR2 FQNEAQ. CDR3 sequence: CASSSLQGDRNSPLHF. The CDR3 region has the DNA TGTGCCAGCAGCTCGCTACAGGGGGACAGAAATTCACCCCTCCACTTT.

The chain couples TRBV6-1 to TRBJ1-1; D unresolved. Germline lookup yields CDR1 MNHNS and CDR2 SASEGT. Trimming pared 8 bases from V and 1 base from J, leaving 8 bases between. The CDR3 loop spans 12 amino acids. CDR3 sequence: CASEAGNTEAFF. In nucleotides, the CDR3 is TGTGCCAGCGAGGCGGGGAACACTGAAGCTTTCTTT.

The rearrangement uses TRBV4-2 and TRBJ2-3, with D perhaps matching TRBD2 (6 bases). The CDR3 covers 17 residues. Germline CDR1 LGHNA, CDR2 YNFKEQ. Trimming cost V 4 bases and J 6 bases, with 23 bases left between them. CDR3 nucleotides: TGTGCCAGCAGCCTCAAACCCTCGACTAGTGGGAGGGATACGCAGTATTTT. It codes for CASSLKPSTSGRDTQYF.

This sequence joins TRBV5-1 and TRBJ2-3; 7 nucleotides agree with TRBD2. This CDR3 is 15 amino acids long. In germline, CDR1 is SGHRS, CDR2 YFSETQ. V lost 2 bases to trimming and J lost 0 bases; unmatched junction nucleotides: 3. The CDR3 sequence is CASSFGGGSTDTQYF. The CDR3 nucleotides read TGCGCCAGCAGCTTCGGCGGGGGTAGCACAGATACGCAGTATTTT.

The chain recombines TRBV5-6 with TRBJ2-7; 9 positions agree with TRBD1. Unmatched junction bases numbered 8, after V lost 4 bases and J lost 6 bases. This CDR3 is 14 amino acids long. Germline assignment: CDR1 SGHDT and CDR2 YYEEEE. Written as DNA, the CDR3 is TGTGCCAGCAGCCTCCTCGGACAGGGGCGCGAGCAGTACTTC. Amino acid sequence: CASSLLGQGREQYF.

This clone has just one count. V usage is TRBV21-1 and J usage is TRBJ1-5; TRBD1 is the table's D call, not checked against the DNA. TRBV21-1 is assigned pseudogene status. This CDR3 contains 19 residues. The CDR3 nucleotides read TGTGCCAGCAGCATGACGGAGAGGACAGGGGAGGTTGGAAATCAGCCCCAGCATTTT. Protein: CASSMTERTGEVGNQPQHF.

V gene TRBV28 combines with J gene TRBJ2-7; 11 bases are shared with TRBD2. This CDR3 contains 15 residues. Germline assignment: CDR1 MDHEN and CDR2 SYDVKM. The V and J ends lost 5 bases and 7 bases, in that order; junction bases with no gene match: 10. Here the CDR3 DNA reads TGTGCCAGCAGTAACCCAGGGACTAGCGGTCGAGAGCAGTACTTC. Amino acids: CASSNPGTSGREQYF.

This clone came up once. V is TRBV9 and J is TRBJ1-2; D is ambiguous. V lost 3 bases and J 3 bases, leaving 18 bases between the germline ends. CDR3 length: 16 residues. Germline CDR1 reads SGDLS; CDR2 reads YYNGEE. Here the CDR3 DNA reads TGTGCCAGCAGCGCTGGAGGTCTTGTGGGAGACTATGGCTACACCTTC. Protein product: CASSAGGLVGDYGYTF.

The CDR3 bases are TGTGCCAGCAGCTCTCGACCGGGAGGAGAGCAGTACTTC. Protein: CASSSRPGGEQYF. The V call is TRBV28, the J call TRBJ2-7; 7 bases line up with TRBD2. After removal of 6 bases from V and 7 bases from J, the junction contained 9 bases not matched to a gene. The CDR3 runs to 13 residues. CDR1 and CDR2 from the germline V gene are MDHEN and SYDVKM.

The chain is built from TRBV7-9 and TRBJ1-2, with a tentative D call TRBD1 (6 bases). Trimming left V 5 bases short and J 1 base short, with 20 bases between. The CDR3 consists of 17 residues. Germline CDR1 and CDR2: SEHNR and FQNEAQ (reference sequence). CDR3 nucleotide sequence: TGTGCCAGCAGCCATAGGGGGACGGAGACTTTTAACTATGGCTACACCTTC. It yields the protein CASSHRGTETFNYGYTF.

CDR3 region: CASSVARGNYNEQFF. CDR3 nucleotides: TGTGCCAGCAGCGTAGCAAGGGGGAACTACAATGAGCAGTTCTTC. V gene TRBV9 combines with J gene TRBJ2-1; D perhaps matches TRBD1 (6 bases). The germline gives CDR1 SGDLS, CDR2 YYNGEE. V lost 0 bases, J lost 3 bases, and 10 bases lay in between. The CDR3 totals 15 residues.

The V gene is TRBV5-4, the J gene TRBJ2-3; possibly TRBD2 for D (7 bases). Germline CDR1 reads SGHNT; CDR2 reads YYREEE (reference sequence). This CDR3 region has 12 residues. The V and J ends lost 7 bases and 6 bases respectively, with 12 bases between them. The CDR3 DNA is TGTGCCAGCCGCGCGGGGGCCGATACGCAGTATTTT. Translation gives CASRAGADTQYF. Complete variable domain (other parts from reference TRBV5-4 and TRBJ2-3): ETGVTQSPTHLIKTRGQQVTLRCSSQSGHNTVSWYQQALGQGPQFIFQYYREEENGRGNFPPRFSGLQFPNYSSELNVNALELDDSALYLCASRAGADTQYFGPGTRLTVL.

The rearrangement uses TRBV7-2 and TRBJ1-2, with TRBD1 as a possible D gene (6 bases). The germline V gene has CDR1 SGHTA and CDR2 FQGNSA. The CDR3 is made up of 16 amino acids. Between the trimmed V and J ends, which lost 3 bases and 0 bases, there was a span of 14 bases. In DNA, the CDR3 is TGTGCCAGCAGCTTGACCTCGGACAGAGCTAACTATGGCTACACCTTC. Amino acids: CASSLTSDRANYGYTF.

V usage is TRBV7-2 and J usage is TRBJ2-3; possibly TRBD1 for D (5 bases). CDR1 and CDR2 from the germline V gene are SGHTA and FQGNSA. The germline V and J ends were trimmed by 1 base and 4 bases, with 12 bases remaining between them. The CDR3 totals 15 residues. For the CDR3, the DNA is TGTGCCAGCAGCTTAGAAGCAGACAGCGCAGATACGCAGTATTTT. Translating gives CASSLEADSADTQYF.

The chain has TRBV7-2 and TRBJ2-3; D ambiguous. This CDR3 contains 15 residues. Germline CDR1 and CDR2: SGHTA and FQGNSA. Trimming removed 5 bases at V and 0 bases at J, with 12 bases between. The chain's CDR3 is CASSLIARSTDTQYF. As DNA, the CDR3 is TGTGCCAGCAGCCTCATAGCTCGGAGCACAGATACGCAGTATTTT. The variable domain in full, with the rest retrieved from reference TRBV7-2 and TRBJ2-3, is GAGVSQSPSNKVTEKGKDVELRCDPISGHTALYWYRQSLGQGLEFLIYFQGNSAPDKSGLPSDRFSAERTGGSVSTLTIQRTQQEDSAVYLCASSLIARSTDTQYFGPGTRLTVL.

This clone came up once. The gene calls are TRBV20-1 and TRBJ2-7; TRBD2 aligns across 10 bases. The CDR3 has 15 amino acids. With V trimmed by 3 bases and J by 4 bases, 9 bases remained unmatched. The germline V gene encodes CDR1 DFQATT and CDR2 SNEGSKA (reference sequence). This chain's CDR3 is CSASLTSGVMYEQYF. The CDR3 coding sequence is TGCAGTGCTAGTCTTACTAGCGGGGTCATGTACGAGCAGTACTTC.

The chain uses TRBV5-1 and TRBJ2-3; 11 bases align to TRBD2. V lost 4 bases to trimming and J lost 5 bases; unmatched junction nucleotides: 3. CDR1 is SGHRS and CDR2 is YFSETQ in the germline V gene. The CDR3 has 14 residues. The CDR3 DNA sequence: TGCGCCAGCAGCGTTACTAGCGGGGGAGATACGCAGTATTTT. Protein: CASSVTSGGDTQYF.

V and J are TRBV19 and TRBJ2-7; a weak D match, TRBD2 (6 bases). The ends were cut back, 4 bases at V and 4 bases at J, with 8 bases in the middle. The CDR3 length is 12 residues. The germline V gene encodes CDR1 LNHDA and CDR2 SQIVND (reference sequence). The CDR3 nucleotides are TGTGCCAGTAGTAGTGGGGGGTACGAGCAGTACTTC. Translation gives CASSSGGYEQYF.

The V call is TRBV2, the J call TRBJ1-4; D gene ambiguous. Trimming shortened V by 8 bases and J by 8 bases, and 21 bases separated the two germline ends. The CDR3 runs to 15 residues. Germline CDR1 reads SNHLY; CDR2 reads FYNNEI. Here the CDR3 reads CASQPGWGGREKLFF. In DNA, the CDR3 is TGTGCCAGCCAGCCCGGGTGGGGAGGAAGAGAAAAACTGTTTTTT.